This TCR beta chain was documented in a study of blood T cell repertoires in COVID-19. Study background: From the United States, Italy and Spain came samples of acute and convalescent COVID-19. In each case, the material was cDNA or gDNA derived from T cells, B-cell-depleted T cells, or PBMCs.

In the original analysis: Estimated nucleated cell counts came from reference gene primer amplification. The protocol was immunoSEQ multiplex PCR, while the TCRdb copy is restricted to in-frame clones and leaves out a portion. The V and J calls and the clone size are those of that table, but D and trimming were determined from the DNA. The repertoire holds roughly 250,000 clones, with about nine tenths as singletons. V was clipped by 2 bases and J by 1 base, with 11 bases between them. Germline-derived CDR1 and CDR2 are SEHNR and FQNEAQ (reference sequence). The CDR3 covers 16 residues. The clonotype was recovered from a man aged 55 to 69 who had recovered from COVID-19. The V call is TRBV7-9, the J call TRBJ2-2, with D perhaps TRBD1 (5 bases). Material: peripheral blood. For the CDR3, the DNA is TGTGCCAGCAGCTTAAGGGGCAGGGTGAACACCGGGGAGCTGTTTTTT. Its translation is CASSLRGRVNTGELFF.